This T cell receptor beta chain was recovered during a study of breast tumors, draining lymph nodes, adjacent tissues. A note on this clonotype: Its antigen is unidentified.

The study's findings and limits: Tumor repertoires ranked between lymph nodes and nontumor tissue in diversity, with V and J gene preferences. Luminal-like breast cancer showed significantly higher tumor–nontumor repertoire similarity than basal-like. The data were judged consistent with most tumor T cells coming from lymph node and expanding in tumor.

TCRdb reprocessed the multiplex PCR reads via MiXCR and lists one record per CDR3 protein. The repertoire has about 200,000 distinct CDR3 sequences, approximately 30% of them found once; the top ten carry over 4%. The germline V gene has CDR1 SGHNT and CDR2 YYREEE (reference sequence). This CDR3 contains 16 residues. Trimming at V came to 0 bases and at J to 4 bases, leaving 7 bases not matched to a gene. Samples came from axillary lymph nodes draining the breast cancer. Sequencing input: axillary lymph node tissue. The genes are TRBV5-4 and TRBJ1-2, with 9 bases identical to TRBD1. This receptor was obtained from a female donor with breast cancer. Some clones in this sample may be carry-over from other donors' samples. CDR3 residues: CASSLAGGQGAYGYTF. DNA of the CDR3: TGTGCCAGCAGCTTGGCCGGGGGACAGGGTGCCTATGGCTACACCTTC.